These 10 T cell receptor beta chains were sequenced from one sample in a study of blood T cell repertoires in COVID-19. Data came from immunoSEQ multiplex PCR; TCRdb stores just in-frame clones and leaves some out. The data hold about 200,000 clones, with more than 75% observed a single time. The sample taken for sequencing was peripheral blood. These receptors were obtained from a woman aged 55-75 years with COVID-19, enrolled during active disease.

The chain is built from TRBV19 and TRBJ2-5; 9 bases map to TRBD2. Germline values: CDR1 LNHDA, CDR2 SQIVND (reference sequence). J lost 3 bases, V lost 5 bases, and 4 bases had no gene match. The CDR3 has 14 residues. For the CDR3, the DNA is TGTGCCAGTAGTTTTCTAGCGGGAAAAGAGACCCAGTACTTC. Residues: CASSFLAGKETQYF.

V and J are TRBV28 and TRBJ2-2, with a tentative D call TRBD2 (6 bases). The CDR3 spans 13 residues. Germline values: CDR1 MDHEN, CDR2 SYDVKM. The V end lost 8 bases, the J end lost 3 bases, and 10 bases lay between the germline ends. The CDR3 sequence: CASGREDTGELFF. The CDR3 region has the DNA TGTGCCAGCGGGCGGGAAGACACCGGGGAGCTGTTTTTT. Based on the CDR3 plus reference TRBV28 and TRBJ2-2, the full variable domain is DVKVTQSSRYLVKRTGEKVFLECVQDMDHENMFWYRQDPGLGLRLIYFSYDVKMKEKGDIPEGYSVSREKKERFSLILESASTNQTSMYLCASGREDTGELFFGEGSRLTVL.

J is TRBJ2-7 and V is TRBV3-1 (or the pseudogene TRBV3-2); no definite D call. The CDR3 runs to 15 residues. CDR1 is LGHDT and CDR2 is YNNKEL in the germline V gene (reference sequence). V lost 3 bases and J lost 2, with 14 bases in between. The CDR3 DNA follows: TGTGCCAGCAGCCAGAGAACCAGGTATACCTACGAGCAGTACTTC. Translated, it gives CASSQRTRYTYEQYF.

The genes are TRBV2 and TRBJ2-3; 8 bases map to TRBD2. The length of the CDR3 is 14 residues. The trim removed 8 bases at V and 1 base at J, leaving 5 bases unmatched. Germline V gives CDR1 SNHLY, CDR2 FYNNEI. The DNA of the CDR3 is TGTGCCAGCGCGCGGGGGGTTCGCACAGATACGCAGTATTTT. It encodes CASARGVRTDTQYF.

The V gene is TRBV9, the J gene TRBJ2-1; 11 nucleotides align to TRBD2. With 0 bases clipped from V and 8 bases from J, the junction kept 4 bases outside the gene matches. Germline V lookup: CDR1 SGDLS, CDR2 YYNGEE. There are 15 residues in the CDR3. The CDR3 nucleotides read TGTGCCAGCAGCGTAGGACTAGCGGGAATGGATGAGCAGTTCTTC. It specifies CASSVGLAGMDEQFF.

J is TRBJ1-1 and V is TRBV5-1; TRBD1 matches 9 bases. Germline lookup yields CDR1 SGHRS and CDR2 YFSETQ. Trimming took 0 bases from V and 3 from J; bases not matched to a gene: 15. CDR3 length: 19 amino acids. The CDR3 protein is CASSLARGQGSDRHTEAFF. The DNA of the CDR3 is TGCGCCAGCAGCTTGGCCCGGGGACAGGGTAGTGATAGGCACACTGAAGCTTTCTTT.

The rearrangement links TRBV7-8 to TRBJ1-2; 10 bases agree with TRBD1. The junction had 6 bases not matched to a gene; V was cut back by 0 bases and J by 8 bases. The CDR3 runs 15 residues. CDR1 SGHVS and CDR2 FQNEAQ come from the germline V gene. CDR3 protein: CASSLAPRTGGGYTF. The CDR3 DNA sequence: TGTGCCAGCAGCTTAGCGCCACGGACAGGGGGAGGCTACACCTTC.

This CDR3 is CASSQDHTNQPQHF. The CDR3 nucleotides read TGTGCCAGCAGCCAAGATCACACAAATCAGCCCCAGCATTTT. The chain carries TRBV3-1 (or the pseudogene TRBV3-2) and TRBJ1-5; the D is unclear. The CDR3 covers 14 residues. The germline gives CDR1 LGHDT, CDR2 YNNKEL (reference sequence). Trimming removed 0 bases from V and 4 bases from J, with 7 bases in between.

The chain employs TRBV3-1 (or the pseudogene TRBV3-2) and TRBJ2-5; 10 bases are a match to TRBD2. The CDR3 sequence is 15 residues long. CDR1 and CDR2 from the germline V gene are LGHDT and YNNKEL (reference sequence). Trimming cost V 6 bases and J 2 bases; bases outside gene matches: 6. CDR3 sequence: CASSHSSGRQETQYF. CDR3 nucleotide sequence: TGTGCCAGCAGTCACTCTAGCGGGAGACAAGAGACCCAGTACTTC.

The CDR3 region is CASSLSSQETQYF. The CDR3 nucleotides read TGTGCCAGCAGTTTGTCCAGTCAAGAGACCCAGTACTTC. The chain joins TRBV12-3 or TRBV12-4 to TRBJ2-5, with unresolved D. Trimming left V 3 bases short and J 2 bases short, with 7 bases between. The CDR3 runs 13 residues.